Detailed here is one T cell receptor beta chain. This sample was taken from a study of blood T cell repertoires in COVID-19. Across the study: Collection of acute and convalescent COVID-19 samples took place in the United States, Italy and Spain.

Germline V gives CDR1 SEHNR, CDR2 FQNEAQ (reference sequence). V was trimmed by 5 bases and J by 0 bases, leaving 11 bases between them. This CDR3 is built from 15 residues. The protocol was immunoSEQ multiplex PCR, while the TCRdb copy is restricted to in-frame clones and leaves out a portion. Among more than 250,000 clones listed, roughly 90% were seen once. This receptor was taken from a man aged 18 to 30 who had recovered from COVID-19. The chain combines TRBV7-9 with TRBJ1-3, with D possibly being TRBD1 (6 bases). The sample taken for sequencing was peripheral blood. The CDR3 loop reads CASSNRDISGNTIYF. The CDR3 DNA reads TGTGCCAGCAGCAACCGGGACATCTCTGGAAACACCATATATTTT.